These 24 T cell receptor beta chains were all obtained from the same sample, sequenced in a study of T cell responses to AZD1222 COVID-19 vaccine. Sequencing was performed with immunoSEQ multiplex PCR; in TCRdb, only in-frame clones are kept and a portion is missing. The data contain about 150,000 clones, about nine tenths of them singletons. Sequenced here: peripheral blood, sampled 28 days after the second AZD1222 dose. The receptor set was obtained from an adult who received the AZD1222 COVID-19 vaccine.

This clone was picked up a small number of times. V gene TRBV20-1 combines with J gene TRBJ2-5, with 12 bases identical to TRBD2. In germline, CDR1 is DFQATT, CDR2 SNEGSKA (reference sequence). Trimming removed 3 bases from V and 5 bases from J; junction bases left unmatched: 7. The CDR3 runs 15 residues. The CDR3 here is CSASLAGGPEETQYF. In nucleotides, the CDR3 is TGCAGTGCTAGTCTAGCGGGAGGGCCTGAGGAGACCCAGTACTTC.

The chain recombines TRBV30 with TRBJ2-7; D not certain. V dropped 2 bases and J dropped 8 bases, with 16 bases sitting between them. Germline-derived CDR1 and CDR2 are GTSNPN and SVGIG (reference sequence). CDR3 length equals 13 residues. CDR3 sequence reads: CAWSTGEANKQYF. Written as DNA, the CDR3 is TGTGCCTGGAGTACCGGTGAAGCCAACAAGCAGTACTTC.

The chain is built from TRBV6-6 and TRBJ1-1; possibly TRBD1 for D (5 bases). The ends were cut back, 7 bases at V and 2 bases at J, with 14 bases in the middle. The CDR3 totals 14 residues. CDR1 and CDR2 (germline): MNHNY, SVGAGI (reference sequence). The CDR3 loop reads CASTRLGGNTEAFF. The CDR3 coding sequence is TGTGCCAGCACTCGCCTCGGGGGTAACACTGAAGCTTTCTTT.

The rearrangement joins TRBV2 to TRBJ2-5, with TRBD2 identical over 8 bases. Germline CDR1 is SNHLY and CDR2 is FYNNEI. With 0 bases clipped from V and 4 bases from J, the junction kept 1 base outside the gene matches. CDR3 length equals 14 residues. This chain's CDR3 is CASSEALAGETQYF. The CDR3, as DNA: TGTGCCAGCAGTGAAGCGCTAGCGGGAGAGACCCAGTACTTC.

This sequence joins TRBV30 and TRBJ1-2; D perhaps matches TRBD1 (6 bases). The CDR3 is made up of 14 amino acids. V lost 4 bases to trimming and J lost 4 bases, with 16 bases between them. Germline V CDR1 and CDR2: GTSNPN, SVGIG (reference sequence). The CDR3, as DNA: TGTGCCTGGACCGGGACAAGCAACATCTATGGCTACACCTTC. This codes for CAWTGTSNIYGYTF.

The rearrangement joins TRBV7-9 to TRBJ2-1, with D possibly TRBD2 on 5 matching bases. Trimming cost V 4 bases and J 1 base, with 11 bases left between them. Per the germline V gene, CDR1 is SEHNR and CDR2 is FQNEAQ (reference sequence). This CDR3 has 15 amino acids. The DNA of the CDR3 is TGTGCCAGCAGCTCTATGAGCGGTTCCTACAATGAGCAGTTCTTC. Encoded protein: CASSSMSGSYNEQFF.

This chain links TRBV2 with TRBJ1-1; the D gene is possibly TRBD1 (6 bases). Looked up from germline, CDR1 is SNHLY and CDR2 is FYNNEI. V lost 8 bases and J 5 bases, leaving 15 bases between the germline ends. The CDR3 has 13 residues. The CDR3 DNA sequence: TGTGCCAGCCCCGAGGGAGGGGGGACTGAAGCTTTCTTT. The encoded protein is CASPEGGGTEAFF.

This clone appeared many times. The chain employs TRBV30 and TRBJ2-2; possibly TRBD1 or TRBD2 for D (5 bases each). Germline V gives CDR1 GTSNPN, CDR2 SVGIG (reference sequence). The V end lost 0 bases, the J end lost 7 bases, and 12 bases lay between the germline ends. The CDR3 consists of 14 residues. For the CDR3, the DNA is TGTGCCTGGAGTGTAAGAGGGGATCACGGGGAGCTGTTTTTT. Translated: CAWSVRGDHGELFF.

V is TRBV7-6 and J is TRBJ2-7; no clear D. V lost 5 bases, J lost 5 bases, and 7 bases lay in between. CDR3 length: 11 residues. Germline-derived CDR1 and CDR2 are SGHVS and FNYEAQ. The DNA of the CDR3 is TGTGCCAGCAGCGCATTCGACGAGCAGTACTTC. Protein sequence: CASSAFDEQYF.

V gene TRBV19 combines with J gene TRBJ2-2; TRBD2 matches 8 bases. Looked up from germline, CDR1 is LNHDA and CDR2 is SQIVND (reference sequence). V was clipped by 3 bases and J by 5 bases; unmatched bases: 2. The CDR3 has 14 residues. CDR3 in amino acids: CASSIGRGTGELFF. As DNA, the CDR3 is TGTGCCAGTAGTATCGGGAGGGGAACCGGGGAGCTGTTTTTT. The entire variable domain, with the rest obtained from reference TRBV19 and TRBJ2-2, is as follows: DGGITQSPKYLFRKEGQNVTLSCEQNLNHDAMYWYRQDPGQGLRLIYYSQIVNDFQKGDIAEGYSVSREKKESFPLTVTSAQKNPTAFYLCASSIGRGTGELFFGEGSRLTVL.

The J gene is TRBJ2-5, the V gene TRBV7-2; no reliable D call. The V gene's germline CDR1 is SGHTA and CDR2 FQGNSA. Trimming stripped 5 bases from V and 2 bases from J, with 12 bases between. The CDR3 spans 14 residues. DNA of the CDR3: TGTGCCAGCAGCCAAGGACGGATGCAAGAGACCCAGTACTTC. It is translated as CASSQGRMQETQYF.

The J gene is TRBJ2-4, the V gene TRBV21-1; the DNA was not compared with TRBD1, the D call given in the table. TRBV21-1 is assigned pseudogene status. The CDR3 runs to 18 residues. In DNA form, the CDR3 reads TGTGCCAGCAGCAACGGCAGGGGGACAGCTAAGGCCAAAAACATTCAGTACTTC. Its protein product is CASSNGRGTAKAKNIQYF.

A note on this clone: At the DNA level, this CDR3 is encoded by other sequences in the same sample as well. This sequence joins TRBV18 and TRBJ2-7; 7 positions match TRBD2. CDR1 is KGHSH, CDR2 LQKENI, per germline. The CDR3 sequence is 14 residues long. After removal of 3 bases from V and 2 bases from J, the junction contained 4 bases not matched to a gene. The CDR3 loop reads CASSPPAGTYEQYF. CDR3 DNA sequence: TGTGCCAGCTCACCGCCAGCGGGGACCTACGAGCAGTACTTC.

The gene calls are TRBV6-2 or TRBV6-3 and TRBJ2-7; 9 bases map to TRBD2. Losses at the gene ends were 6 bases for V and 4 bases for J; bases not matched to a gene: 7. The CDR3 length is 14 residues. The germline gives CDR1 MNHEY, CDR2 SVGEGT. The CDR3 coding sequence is TGTGCCAGCAGCATCGGACTAGCGATTTACGAGCAGTACTTC. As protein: CASSIGLAIYEQYF.

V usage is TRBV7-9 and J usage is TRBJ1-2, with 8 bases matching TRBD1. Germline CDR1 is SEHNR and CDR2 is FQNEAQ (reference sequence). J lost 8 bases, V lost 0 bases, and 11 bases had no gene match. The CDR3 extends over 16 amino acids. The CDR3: CASSLALRDRGIGYTF. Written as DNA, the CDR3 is TGTGCCAGCAGCTTAGCGCTCAGAGACAGGGGTATCGGCTACACCTTC.

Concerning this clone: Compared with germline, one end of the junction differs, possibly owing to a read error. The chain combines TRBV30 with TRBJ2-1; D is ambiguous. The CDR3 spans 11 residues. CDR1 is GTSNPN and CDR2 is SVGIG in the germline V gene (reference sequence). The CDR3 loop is CAWGVYNEQFF. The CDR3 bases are TGTGCCTGGGGTGTCTACAATGAGCAGTTCTTC.

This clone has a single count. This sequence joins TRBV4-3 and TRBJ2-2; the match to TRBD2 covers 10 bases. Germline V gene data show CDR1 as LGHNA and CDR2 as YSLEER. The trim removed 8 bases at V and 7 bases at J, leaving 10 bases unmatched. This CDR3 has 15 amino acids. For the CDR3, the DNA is TGCGCCAGCCGGGCGAGACTAGCGGGCGGCGGGGAGCTGTTTTTT. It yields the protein CASRARLAGGGELFF.

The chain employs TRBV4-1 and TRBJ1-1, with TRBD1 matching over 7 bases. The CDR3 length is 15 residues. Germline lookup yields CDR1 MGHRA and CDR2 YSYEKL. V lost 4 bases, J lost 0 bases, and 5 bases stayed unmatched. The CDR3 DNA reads TGCGCCAGCAGCCTGGGACAGTCTTTGAACACTGAAGCTTTCTTT. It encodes CASSLGQSLNTEAFF.

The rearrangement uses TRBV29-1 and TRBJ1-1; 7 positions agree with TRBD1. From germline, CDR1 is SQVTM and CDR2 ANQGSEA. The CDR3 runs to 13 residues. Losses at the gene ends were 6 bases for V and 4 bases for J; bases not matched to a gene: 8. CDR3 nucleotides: TGCAGCGTAGGAAACAGGGGTGCCACTGAAGCTTTCTTT. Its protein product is CSVGNRGATEAFF.

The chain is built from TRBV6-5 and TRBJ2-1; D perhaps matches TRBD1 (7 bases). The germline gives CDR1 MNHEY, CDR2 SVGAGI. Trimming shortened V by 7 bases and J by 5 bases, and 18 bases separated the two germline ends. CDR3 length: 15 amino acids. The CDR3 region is CASTPGGGLNNEQFF. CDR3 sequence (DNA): TGTGCCAGCACCCCCGGAGGGGGCCTCAACAATGAGCAGTTCTTC.

In DNA, the CDR3 is TGTGCCAGCAGCCCGGGACACGGCGATCAGCCCCAGCATTTT. It is translated as CASSPGHGDQPQHF. The chain carries TRBV6-5 and TRBJ1-5, with D maybe TRBD1 (6 bases). Trimming took 6 bases from V and 5 from J, leaving 14 bases between them. Germline V CDR1 and CDR2: MNHEY, SVGAGI. This CDR3 spans 14 amino acids.

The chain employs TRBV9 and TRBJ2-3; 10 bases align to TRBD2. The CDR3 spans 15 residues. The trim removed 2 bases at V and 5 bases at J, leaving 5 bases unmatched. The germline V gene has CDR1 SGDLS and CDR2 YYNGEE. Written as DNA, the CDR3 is TGTGCCAGCAGCGTGGTAGCGGGAGGCGAAGATACGCAGTATTTT. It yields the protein CASSVVAGGEDTQYF.

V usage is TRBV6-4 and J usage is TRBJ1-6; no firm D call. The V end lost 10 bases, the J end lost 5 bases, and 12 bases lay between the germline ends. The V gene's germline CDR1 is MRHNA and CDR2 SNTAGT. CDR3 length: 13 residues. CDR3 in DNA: TGTGCCACTCAGAGGGATAATAATTCACCCCTCCACTTT. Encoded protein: CATQRDNNSPLHF.

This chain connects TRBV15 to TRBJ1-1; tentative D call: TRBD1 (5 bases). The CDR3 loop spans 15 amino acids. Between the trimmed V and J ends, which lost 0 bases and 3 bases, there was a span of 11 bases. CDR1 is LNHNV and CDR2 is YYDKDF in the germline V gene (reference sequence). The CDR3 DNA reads TGTGCCACCAGCAGAGAGAAGGGGCACTACACTGAAGCTTTCTTT. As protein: CATSREKGHYTEAFF.